The sequence of this TCR beta chain was determined in a study of OX40 agonist ivuxolimab in advanced cancers. Looking at the study overall: Across the patients, intravenous ivuxolimab was delivered every 2 weeks at 0.01 to 10 mg/kg. The group had a mean age of 60 years, ranged from roughly 20 to 80, and was 75% to 85% male. Partial responses were recorded for three patients, including one with hepatocellular carcinoma and two with cutaneous melanoma.

General observations from the study: Expanded clones tended on average to be more numerous among CD8+ T cells than CD4+.

A remark on this clone: Its target is not known.

Measured with immunoSEQ multiplex PCR; TCRdb has only the in-frame clones, and not every one. The sample includes over 60,000 clones, over 80% seen only once; the top ten take roughly 2%. The TCR was taken from an adult with an advanced solid tumor such as melanoma, head and neck, liver or kidney cancer. Sequenced here: CD4+ or CD8+ T cells sorted from blood, sampled in a trial of the OX40 agonist ivuxolimab.

The DNA of the CDR3 is TGTGCCAGCTCACCAATAGTCCAGGCCTACAATGAGCAGTTCTTC. Amino acid sequence: CASSPIVQAYNEQFF. The chain uses TRBV18 and TRBJ2-1, with no clear D. This CDR3 is built from 15 residues. V was clipped by 2 bases and J by 2 bases, with 10 bases between them. Germline V CDR1 and CDR2: KGHSH, LQKENI.